The clone carrying this TCR beta chain was detected a few times. V gave up 8 bases and J gave up 1 base; unmatched junction bases: 6. The CDR3 totals 14 residues. Germline V gives CDR1 LNHNV, CDR2 YYDKDF (reference sequence). The data stem from a study of glioma-infiltrating T cells. TCR alpha and beta CDR3 regions were amplified from RNA using iRepertoire nested multiplex PCR. A single record per CDR3 protein comes from TCRdb applying MiXCR to the multiplex PCR reads. The table lists 300,000 to 450,000 distinct CDR3 sequences, roughly two fifths of them singletons, with about 11% in the top ten. The receptor was isolated from a human donor with low-grade glioma or glioblastoma, undergoing nonglioma brain surgery, or in good health (not recorded which). The chain uses TRBV15 and TRBJ2-5, with 8 positions matching TRBD2. The sequenced sample was glioma tissue, nonneoplastic brain tissue, or PBMCs (not recorded which). The CDR3 bases are TGTGCCACCCGGGAGGGGACGTCCCAAGAGACCCAGTACTTC. Translated: CATREGTSQETQYF.